The rows below give T cell receptor beta chains drawn from one sample of a study of T-cell reconstitution after alpha-beta-depleted transplantation in children. TCRdb reprocessed the PCR reads with MiXCR, giving one entry per CDR3 protein. Of hundreds of thousands of distinct CDR3 sequences listed, around 13% are singletons. Sequencing used PBMCs, mostly from graft donor cells, obtained 360 days after TCRalphabeta/CD19-depleted stem cell transplant. The receptors originated from a male patient aged 10 to 17 who had a stem cell transplant for acute myeloid leukemia, so the T cells may come from the graft donor. Each CDR3 is given with its conserved first and last residue. D genes are given only for firm matches. Expanded clones get a size class; other rows say once, few or many, or leave the size out.

>TRBD2|TRBJ2-5|few|TRBV4-3
CASSQVTSGRVTRETQYF
TGCGCCAGCAGCCAAGTCACTAGCGGGAGAGTCACGCGGGAGACCCAGTACTTC
>NA|TRBJ1-2|NA|TRBV10-3
CAISELTTPNYGYTF
TGTGCCATCAGTGAACTGACAACCCCTAACTATGGCTACACCTTC
>TRBD2|TRBJ2-5|NA|TRBV18
CASSPLTSGIRQETQYF
TGTGCCAGCTCACCACTTACTAGCGGGATTCGCCAAGAGACCCAGTACTTC
>TRBD2|TRBJ2-1|few|TRBV20-1
CSASSLAGYNEQFF
TGCAGTGCTAGTTCACTAGCGGGCTACAATGAGCAGTTCTTC
>NA|TRBJ2-1|few|TRBV20-1
CSARDRGPSYNEQFF
TGCAGTGCTAGAGACAGGGGACCCTCGTACAATGAGCAGTTCTTC
>NA|TRBJ2-6|NA|TRBV11-2
CASSLGHNPSYALSGANVLTF
TGTGCCAGCAGCCTGGGACATAACCCATCCTACGCCCTATCTGGGGCCAACGTCCTGACTTTC
>NA|TRBJ1-4|NA|TRBV11-2
CASSLSYSLTNEKLFF
TGTGCCAGCAGCTTATCTTACAGCCTAACTAATGAAAAACTGTTTTTT
>TRBD2|TRBJ2-1|NA|TRBV6-4
CASSPRRMSGTSGRVISYNEQFF
TGTGCCAGCAGTCCCCGTAGAATGTCGGGGACTAGCGGGAGGGTCATCTCCTACAATGAGCAGTTCTTC
>NA|TRBJ2-5|many|TRBV20-1
CSATRVSNQETQYF
TGCAGTGCTACCCGGGTTTCAAACCAAGAGACCCAGTACTTC
>NA|TRBJ2-7|NA|TRBV7-9
CASSSPTSPGYEQYF
TGTGCCAGCAGCTCGCCGACTAGTCCGGGCTACGAGCAGTACTTC
>NA|TRBJ2-7|NA|TRBV20-1
CSAPGEAGHSYEQYF
TGCAGTGCCCCGGGAGAGGCGGGGCATTCCTACGAGCAGTACTTC